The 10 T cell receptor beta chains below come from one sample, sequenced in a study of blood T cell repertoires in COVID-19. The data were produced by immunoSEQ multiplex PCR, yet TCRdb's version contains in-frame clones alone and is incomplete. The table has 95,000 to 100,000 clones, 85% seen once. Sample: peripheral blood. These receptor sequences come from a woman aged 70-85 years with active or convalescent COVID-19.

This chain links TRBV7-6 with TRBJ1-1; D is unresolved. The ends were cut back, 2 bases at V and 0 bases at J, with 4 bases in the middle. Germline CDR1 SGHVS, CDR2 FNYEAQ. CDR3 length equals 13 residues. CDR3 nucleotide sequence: TGTGCCAGCAGCTTATCTCTGAACACTGAAGCTTTCTTT. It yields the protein CASSLSLNTEAFF.

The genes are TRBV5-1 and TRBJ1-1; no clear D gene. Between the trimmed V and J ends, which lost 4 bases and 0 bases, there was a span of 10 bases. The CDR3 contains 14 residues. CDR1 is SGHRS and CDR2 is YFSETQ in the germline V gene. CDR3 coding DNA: TGCGCCAGCAGCCCACCGGTTATGAACACTGAAGCTTTCTTT. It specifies CASSPPVMNTEAFF. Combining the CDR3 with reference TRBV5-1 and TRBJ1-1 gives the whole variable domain KAGVTQTPRYLIKTRGQQVTLSCSPISGHRSVSWYQQTPGQGLQFLFEYFSETQRNKGNFPGRFSGRQFSNSRSEMNVSTLELGDSALYLCASSPPVMNTEAFFGQGTRLTVV.

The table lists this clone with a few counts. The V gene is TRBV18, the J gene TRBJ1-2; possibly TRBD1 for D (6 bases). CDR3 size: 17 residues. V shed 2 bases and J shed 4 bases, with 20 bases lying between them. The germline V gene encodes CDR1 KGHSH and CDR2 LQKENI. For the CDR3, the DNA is TGTGCCAGCTCACCAGAGTTGGGGGCCGTAACAGCCTATGGCTACACCTTC. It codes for CASSPELGAVTAYGYTF.

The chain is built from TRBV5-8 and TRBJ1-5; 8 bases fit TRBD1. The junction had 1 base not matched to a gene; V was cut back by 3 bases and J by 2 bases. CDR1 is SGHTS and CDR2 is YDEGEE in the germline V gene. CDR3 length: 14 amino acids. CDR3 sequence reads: CASSYRGGNQPQHF. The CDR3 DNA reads TGTGCCAGCAGCTACAGGGGGGGCAATCAGCCCCAGCATTTT.

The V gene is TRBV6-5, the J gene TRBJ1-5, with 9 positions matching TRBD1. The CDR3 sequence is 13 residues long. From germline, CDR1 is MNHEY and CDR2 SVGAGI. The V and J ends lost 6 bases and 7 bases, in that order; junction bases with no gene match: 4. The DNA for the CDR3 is TGTGCCAGCAGAGGGACAGGGAAACAGCCCCAGCATTTT. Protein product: CASRGTGKQPQHF.

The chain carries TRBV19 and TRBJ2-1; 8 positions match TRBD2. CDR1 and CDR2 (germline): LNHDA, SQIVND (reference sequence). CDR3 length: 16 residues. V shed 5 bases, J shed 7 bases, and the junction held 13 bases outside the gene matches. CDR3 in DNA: TGTGCCAGTAGTCATCGGATCGGGAGGGGAATAAATGAGCAGTTCTTC. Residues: CASSHRIGRGINEQFF.

The CDR3 DNA is TGTGCCAGCAGTGAAAAGGGGGTTTCCACAGATACGCAGTATTTT. Translating it yields CASSEKGVSTDTQYF. The rearrangement uses TRBV6-1 and TRBJ2-3, with D perhaps TRBD1 (6 bases). This CDR3 spans 15 amino acids. Germline V lookup: CDR1 MNHNS, CDR2 SASEGT. V lost 2 bases to trimming and J lost 2 bases, with 11 bases between them.

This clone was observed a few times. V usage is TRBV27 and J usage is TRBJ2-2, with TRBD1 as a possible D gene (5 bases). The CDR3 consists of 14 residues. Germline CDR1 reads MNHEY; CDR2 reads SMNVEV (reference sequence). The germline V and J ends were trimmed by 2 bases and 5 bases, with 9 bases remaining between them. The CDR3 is CASSLGYRTGELFF. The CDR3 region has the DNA TGTGCCAGCAGTTTAGGGTACAGGACCGGGGAGCTGTTTTTT.

CDR3 sequence (DNA): TGCGCCAGCAGCTTGGGTCAGGAGAACACTGAAGCTTTCTTT. It specifies CASSLGQENTEAFF. V and J are TRBV5-1 and TRBJ1-1; no definite D call. Trimming removed 0 bases from V and 1 base from J, with 7 bases in between. The CDR3 runs 14 residues. CDR1 and CDR2 from the germline V gene are SGHRS and YFSETQ.

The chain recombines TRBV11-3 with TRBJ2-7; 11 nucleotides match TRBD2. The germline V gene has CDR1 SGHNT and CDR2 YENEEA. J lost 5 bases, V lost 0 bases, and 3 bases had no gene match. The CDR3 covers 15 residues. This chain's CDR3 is CASSLETSGIHEQYF. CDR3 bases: TGTGCCAGCAGCTTAGAGACTAGCGGGATCCACGAGCAGTACTTC.